This TCR beta chain was documented in a study of blood T cell repertoires in COVID-19. This clone was counted a few times. Clones were read by immunoSEQ multiplex PCR, and TCRdb kept only the in-frame ones, dropping some. Of under 130,000 clones listed, approximately 84% are singletons. V was cut by 4 bases and J by 6 bases, with 7 bases left in between. Per germline, CDR1 LGHDT and CDR2 YNNKEL (reference sequence). The CDR3 totals 13 residues. The TCR originated in a human donor in a cohort sampled during active COVID-19. The chain uses TRBV3-1 (or the pseudogene TRBV3-2) and TRBJ1-6, with D uncertain. The sample consisted of peripheral blood. The CDR3 sequence: CASSPPFNSPLHF. Here the CDR3 DNA reads TGTGCCAGCAGCCCCCCCTTTAATTCACCCCTCCACTTT.